The 29 T cell receptor beta chains below were found in one sample sequenced in a study of blood T cell repertoires in COVID-19. Profiled with immunoSEQ multiplex PCR; TCRdb holds only in-frame clones, not every one. Of approximately 150,000 clones in the sample, roughly 78% are singletons; the top ten hold roughly 20%. Sequencing was carried out using PBMCs or T cells enriched from blood (not recorded which). These receptors originate from a woman aged 70-85 years in a cohort exposed to, infected with or recovered from COVID-19 (not recorded which).

The rearrangement links TRBV24-1 to TRBJ2-3; 7 bases map to TRBD2. Germline V gives CDR1 KGHDR, CDR2 SFDVKD. With V trimmed by 0 bases and J by 1 base, 3 bases remained unmatched. The CDR3 consists of 16 residues. The CDR3 DNA reads as TGTGCCACCAGTGATTTGGGGGGGGACGGCACAGATACGCAGTATTTT. Translating it yields CATSDLGGDGTDTQYF.

For the CDR3, the DNA is TGTGCCAGTAGTCAGCCAGGGGGCGGCACAGATACGCAGTATTTT. As protein: CASSQPGGGTDTQYF. V usage is TRBV19 and J usage is TRBJ2-3; 8 bases fit TRBD1. This CDR3 spans 15 amino acids. Per germline, CDR1 LNHDA and CDR2 SQIVND (reference sequence). The trim removed 5 bases at V and 1 base at J, leaving 5 bases unmatched.

This clone showed up just a few times. The chain is built from TRBV5-1 and TRBJ2-1; 10 nucleotides line up with TRBD2. Germline V gives CDR1 SGHRS, CDR2 YFSETQ. The ends lost 3 bases at V and 6 bases at J; junction bases unmatched: 6. This CDR3 has 15 residues. The CDR3 here is CASSSGLAASNEQFF. As DNA, the CDR3 is TGCGCCAGCAGCTCAGGACTAGCGGCATCCAATGAGCAGTTCTTC.

Here the CDR3 DNA reads TGTGCCACCAGCAGAGGGAGGGGGCTTTATCAGCCCCAGCATTTT. Its protein product is CATSRGRGLYQPQHF. The chain links TRBV15 to TRBJ1-5, with TRBD1 matching 7 bases. CDR1 and CDR2 from the germline V gene are LNHNV and YYDKDF (reference sequence). V was pared by 1 base and J by 5 bases, with 5 bases of the junction left unmatched. The CDR3 sequence is 15 residues long. The full variable domain, its missing parts supplied by reference TRBV15 and TRBJ1-5, is DAMVIQNPRYQVTQFGKPVTLSCSQTLNHNVMYWYQQKSSQAPKLLFHYYDKDFNNEADTPDNFQSRRPNTSFCFLDIRSPGLGDTAMYLCATSRGRGLYQPQHFGDGTRLSIL.

The chain carries TRBV2 and TRBJ1-6; D unclear. Trimming cost V 7 bases and J 10 bases, with 20 bases left between them. CDR1 is SNHLY, CDR2 FYNNEI, per germline. The CDR3 has 15 residues. CDR3 sequence (DNA): TGTGCCAGCATTACGGGTTTCGGCTCTTGGTCACCCCTCCACTTT. Translation: CASITGFGSWSPLHF.

The chain recombines TRBV28 with TRBJ2-1; 9 bases fit TRBD2. This CDR3 spans 16 amino acids. Trimming took 5 bases from V and 9 from J; bases not matched to a gene: 14. CDR1 MDHEN and CDR2 SYDVKM come from the germline V gene. CDR3 protein: CASSPPGGRAGGEQFF. The CDR3 DNA reads as TGTGCCAGCAGTCCCCCTGGCGGGAGGGCCGGTGGTGAGCAGTTCTTC. The full variable domain, rest sourced from reference TRBV28 and TRBJ2-1, is DVKVTQSSRYLVKRTGEKVFLECVQDMDHENMFWYRQDPGLGLRLIYFSYDVKMKEKGDIPEGYSVSREKKERFSLILESASTNQTSMYLCASSPPGGRAGGEQFFGPGTRLTVL.

The chain carries TRBV9 and TRBJ2-1; D is unclear. V dropped 0 bases and J dropped 1 base, with 14 bases sitting between them. Germline V gives CDR1 SGDLS, CDR2 YYNGEE. This CDR3 comprises 17 residues. The CDR3 protein is CASSVVPYARSYNEQFF. CDR3 nucleotide sequence: TGTGCCAGCAGCGTAGTCCCCTACGCGAGGTCCTACAATGAGCAGTTCTTC.

J is TRBJ2-3 and V is TRBV7-9; TRBD1 matches 10 bases. V gave up 5 bases and J gave up 2 bases; unmatched junction bases: 4. The germline V gene has CDR1 SEHNR and CDR2 FQNEAQ (reference sequence). This CDR3 comprises 15 residues. The CDR3 loop is CASSPGTGDTDTQYF. CDR3 bases: TGTGCCAGCAGCCCCGGGACAGGGGACACAGATACGCAGTATTTT.

The V gene is TRBV3-1 (or the pseudogene TRBV3-2), the J gene TRBJ1-5, with a tentative D call TRBD1 (5 bases). CDR3 length: 14 amino acids. CDR1 LGHDT and CDR2 YNNKEL come from the germline V gene (reference sequence). V was shortened by 1 base and J by 4 bases, with 8 bases between the two germline ends. CDR3 in DNA: TGTGCCAGCAGCCAAGGGACAAGGAATCAGCCCCAGCATTTT. Protein product: CASSQGTRNQPQHF.

This clone is a singleton in its sample. The chain is built from TRBV28 and TRBJ1-5; TRBD1 aligns across 8 bases. The V gene's germline CDR1 is MDHEN and CDR2 SYDVKM. This CDR3 has 20 residues. Trimming removed 2 bases from V and 0 bases from J; junction bases left unmatched: 15. The CDR3 here is CASSLGQGGRWGYSNQPQHF. As DNA, the CDR3 is TGTGCCAGCAGTTTAGGACAGGGCGGTCGATGGGGTTATAGCAATCAGCCCCAGCATTTT.

Comment on this clone: A read error may account for a junction end that differs from germline. This rearrangement joins TRBV27 to TRBJ2-3, with a possible D match to TRBD1 (6 bases). Germline values: CDR1 MNHEY, CDR2 SMNVEV (reference sequence). This CDR3 has 12 residues. CDR3 in amino acids: CASSHPSGHKNF. The CDR3 DNA reads TGTGCCAGCAGCCATCCCTCGGGACACAAGAATTTT.

The chain couples TRBV7-3 to TRBJ1-2, with no clear D. CDR1 and CDR2 (germline): SGHTA, FQGTGA. The CDR3 has 14 amino acids. V was shortened by 0 bases and J by 6 bases, with 11 bases between the two germline ends. This chain's CDR3 is CASSLTSGDHGYTF. The CDR3 region has the DNA TGTGCCAGCAGCTTAACCTCGGGAGATCATGGCTACACCTTC.

This rearrangement joins TRBV11-2 to TRBJ2-5; the D gene is possibly TRBD1 (6 bases). V shed 1 base and J shed 1 base, with 16 bases lying between them. Germline V gives CDR1 SGHAT, CDR2 FQNNGV. The CDR3 is 17 residues long. The CDR3 DNA follows: TGTGCCAGCAGCTTAGGGTACTCACAGGGTTCCCAAGAGACCCAGTACTTC. Residues: CASSLGYSQGSQETQYF.

The rearrangement joins TRBV28 to TRBJ2-1; TRBD2 might be the D (5 bases). The CDR3 runs 17 residues. V dropped 2 bases and J dropped 3 bases, with 17 bases sitting between them. Germline V lookup: CDR1 MDHEN, CDR2 SYDVKM. The DNA of the CDR3 is TGTGCCAGCAGTTTAACCCCCCCTAAACTAGGCTACAATGAGCAGTTCTTC. Encoded protein: CASSLTPPKLGYNEQFF.

Only a few counts were recorded for this clone. This chain links TRBV5-1 with TRBJ1-4, with TRBD1 matching over 8 bases. The CDR3 has 15 residues. V dropped 2 bases and J dropped 7; count of bases not matched to a gene: 7. Germline V CDR1 and CDR2: SGHRS, YFSETQ. CDR3 loop: CASSFLTGVGEKLFF. The CDR3 DNA reads TGCGCCAGCAGCTTTTTGACAGGGGTGGGTGAAAAACTGTTTTTT.

This clone was detected only a few times. The J gene is TRBJ2-5, the V gene TRBV3-1 (or the pseudogene TRBV3-2), with 13 bases aligning to TRBD2. J gave up 5 bases and V 1 base, and 4 bases lay outside the gene matches. The CDR3 consists of 16 residues. CDR1 LGHDT and CDR2 YNNKEL come from the germline V gene (reference sequence). The CDR3 is CASSQVPLAGGETQYF. The CDR3 region has the DNA TGTGCCAGCAGCCAAGTCCCACTAGCGGGAGGGGAGACCCAGTACTTC.

This sequence joins TRBV6-6 and TRBJ2-7; TRBD1 matches 7 bases. The germline CDR1 and CDR2 sequences are MNHNY and SVGAGI (reference sequence). This CDR3 spans 17 amino acids. Trimming removed 5 bases from V and 2 bases from J; junction bases left unmatched: 15. CDR3 loop: CASSPMGTAWTPYEQYF. The CDR3 DNA reads TGTGCCAGCAGTCCAATGGGGACAGCCTGGACCCCCTACGAGCAGTACTTC.

CDR3 in DNA: TGTGCCTGGAGTGTAAGGGACAGCAGGGGCTACACCTTC. It encodes CAWSVRDSRGYTF. This chain joins TRBV30 and TRBJ1-2, with TRBD1 matching 7 bases. J gave up 8 bases and V 0 bases, and 6 bases lay outside the gene matches. CDR1 GTSNPN and CDR2 SVGIG come from the germline V gene (reference sequence). This CDR3 is 13 amino acids long.

The CDR3 reads CATQPGGSREYTQYF. CDR3 coding DNA: TGTGCCACCCAGCCGGGGGGTAGCCGGGAATATACGCAGTATTTT. The chain uses TRBV28 and TRBJ2-3, with TRBD2 identical over 7 bases. This CDR3 is built from 15 residues. Germline values: CDR1 MDHEN, CDR2 SYDVKM. V gave up 10 bases and J gave up 7 bases; unmatched junction bases: 17.

The rearrangement links TRBV12-3 or TRBV12-4 to TRBJ2-5; possibly TRBD2 for D (5 bases). The CDR3 covers 13 residues. V dropped 5 bases and J dropped 2 bases, with 9 bases sitting between them. The CDR3 here is CASSPGMQETQYF. CDR3 nucleotide sequence: TGTGCCAGCAGTCCCGGGATGCAAGAGACCCAGTACTTC.

The V call is TRBV19, the J call TRBJ1-3; D gene unclear. The germline gives CDR1 LNHDA, CDR2 SQIVND (reference sequence). The V and J ends lost 1 base and 8 bases respectively, with 9 bases between them. The CDR3 is 13 amino acids. CDR3 coding DNA: TGTGCCAGTAGTATAGCACATGAAGACACCATATATTTT. Amino acid sequence: CASSIAHEDTIYF.

The chain combines TRBV28 with TRBJ2-1; maybe TRBD2 (5 bases). This CDR3 is 16 amino acids long. The germline CDR1 and CDR2 sequences are MDHEN and SYDVKM. The V and J ends lost 2 bases and 2 bases respectively, with 13 bases between them. Here the CDR3 reads CASSLITLGTYNEQFF. The CDR3 region has the DNA TGTGCCAGCAGTTTAATAACCCTCGGGACCTACAATGAGCAGTTCTTC.

The genes are TRBV5-1 and TRBJ2-7; 7 nucleotides line up with TRBD1. Per germline, CDR1 SGHRS and CDR2 YFSETQ. J gave up 12 bases and V 4 bases, and 16 bases lay outside the gene matches. The CDR3 covers 14 residues. The CDR3 loop reads CASSPGTASGVWYF. The CDR3 DNA is TGCGCCAGCAGCCCCGGGACAGCTTCCGGGGTTTGGTACTTC.

The chain couples TRBV7-3 to TRBJ1-2; maybe TRBD1 (6 bases). This CDR3 has 13 amino acids. CDR1 SGHTA and CDR2 FQGTGA come from the germline V gene. V was cut by 4 bases and J by 10 bases, with 16 bases left in between. The CDR3 sequence: CASSSSSTGDYTF. The CDR3 DNA reads as TGTGCCAGCAGCTCATCCTCGACAGGAGACTACACCTTC. The full variable domain, with the rest looked up from reference TRBV7-3 and TRBJ1-2, is GAGVSQTPSNKVTEKGKYVELRCDPISGHTALYWYRQSLGQGPEFLIYFQGTGAADDSGLPNDRFFAVRPEGSVSTLKIQRTERGDSAVYLCASSSSSTGDYTFGSGTRLTVV.

Turning to this clone: The junction departs from the called germline gene at one end, perhaps through a read error. The gene calls are TRBV7-7 and TRBJ2-1; TRBD2 agrees at 10 bases. This CDR3 comprises 16 residues. Germline values: CDR1 SSHAT, CDR2 FNYEAQ (reference sequence). CDR3 sequence reads: CASSPWTSGASNEQFF. The CDR3 DNA is TGTGCTAGCAGCCCCTGGACTAGCGGCGCCTCCAATGAGCAGTTCTTC.

The chain recombines TRBV5-3 with TRBJ1-5; 7 bases fit TRBD1. TRBV5-3 is treated as an ORF (open reading frame) with a function not yet certain. This CDR3 has 16 amino acids. V lost 2 bases and J lost 1; bases outside the gene matches: 6. CDR3 protein: CARSFGQVNSNQPQHF. DNA for the CDR3: TGTGCCAGAAGCTTCGGACAGGTCAACAGCAATCAGCCCCAGCATTTT.

This rearrangement joins TRBV28 to TRBJ2-1, with TRBD2 matching over 10 bases. Germline CDR1 MDHEN, CDR2 SYDVKM. The CDR3 runs 14 residues. V shed 6 bases, J shed 4 bases, and the junction held 3 bases outside the gene matches. The CDR3 DNA reads TGTGCCAGCAGACCTAGCGGGAGTTACAATGAGCAGTTCTTC. Protein sequence: CASRPSGSYNEQFF.

The rearrangement uses TRBV5-1 and TRBJ2-7; D gene ambiguous. CDR3 size: 14 residues. Germline assignment: CDR1 SGHRS and CDR2 YFSETQ. The V gene lost 0 bases and the J gene lost 1 base, with 8 bases spanning the gap. The CDR3 nucleotides are TGCGCCAGCAGCTTGGGGGCTGGGTCCTACGAGCAGTACTTC. Amino acids: CASSLGAGSYEQYF. The entire variable domain, with the rest obtained from reference TRBV5-1 and TRBJ2-7, is as follows: KAGVTQTPRYLIKTRGQQVTLSCSPISGHRSVSWYQQTPGQGLQFLFEYFSETQRNKGNFPGRFSGRQFSNSRSEMNVSTLELGDSALYLCASSLGAGSYEQYFGPGTRLTVT.

The rearrangement joins TRBV6-5 to TRBJ1-1, with a possible D match to TRBD1 (6 bases). Germline V gene lookup returns CDR1 MNHEY and CDR2 SVGAGI. The V and J ends lost 9 bases and 4 bases respectively, with 18 bases between them. The CDR3 runs 14 residues. CDR3 loop: CASHYRDGVTEAFF. DNA for the CDR3: TGTGCCAGTCATTACAGGGATGGGGTCACTGAAGCTTTCTTT.